This TCR beta chain was documented in a study of blood T cell repertoires in COVID-19. This clone is a singleton in its sample. Here immunoSEQ multiplex PCR was the method, and the copy in TCRdb shows in-frame clones only, minus some. The data show roughly 280,000 clones, with about nine tenths seen just once and approximately 2% held by the top ten. This CDR3 has 14 residues. Germline CDR1 LNHNV, CDR2 YYDKDF (reference sequence). The trim removed 1 base at V and 6 bases at J, leaving 2 bases unmatched. Input material: peripheral blood. The rearrangement links TRBV15 to TRBJ2-2, with 7 nucleotides matching TRBD2. The TCR comes from a man aged 45-65 years with acute or convalescent COVID-19. The CDR3 bases are TGTGCCACCAGCAGAGGGGGAGGGGCCGGGGAGCTGTTTTTT. Translated: CATSRGGGAGELFF.